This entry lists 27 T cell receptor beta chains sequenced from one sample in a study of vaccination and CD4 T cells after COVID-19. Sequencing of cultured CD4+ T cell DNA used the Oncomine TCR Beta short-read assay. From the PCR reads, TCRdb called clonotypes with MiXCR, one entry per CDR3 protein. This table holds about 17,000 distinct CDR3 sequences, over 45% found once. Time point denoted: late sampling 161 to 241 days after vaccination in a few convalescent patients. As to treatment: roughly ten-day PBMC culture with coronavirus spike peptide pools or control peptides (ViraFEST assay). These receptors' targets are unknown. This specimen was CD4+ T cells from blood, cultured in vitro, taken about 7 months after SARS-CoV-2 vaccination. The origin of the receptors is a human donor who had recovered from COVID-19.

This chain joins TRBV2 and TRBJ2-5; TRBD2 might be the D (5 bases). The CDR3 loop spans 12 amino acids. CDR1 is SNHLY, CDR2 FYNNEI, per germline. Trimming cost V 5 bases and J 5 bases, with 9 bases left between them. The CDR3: CASSRGWETQYF. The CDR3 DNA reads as TGTGCCAGCAGTCGAGGGTGGGAGACCCAGTACTTC.

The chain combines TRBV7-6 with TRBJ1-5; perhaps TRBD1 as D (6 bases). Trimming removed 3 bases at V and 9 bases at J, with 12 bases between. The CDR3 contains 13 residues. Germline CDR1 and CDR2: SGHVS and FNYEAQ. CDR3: CASSLGAGGPQHF. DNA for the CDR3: TGTGCCAGCAGCTTGGGGGCGGGGGGGCCCCAGCATTTT. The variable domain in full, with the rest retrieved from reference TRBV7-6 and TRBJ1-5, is GAGVSQSPRYKVTKRGQDVALRCDPISGHVSLYWYRQALGQGPEFLTYFNYEAQQDKSGLPNDRFSAERPEGSISTLTIQRTEQRDSAMYRCASSLGAGGPQHFGDGTRLSIL.

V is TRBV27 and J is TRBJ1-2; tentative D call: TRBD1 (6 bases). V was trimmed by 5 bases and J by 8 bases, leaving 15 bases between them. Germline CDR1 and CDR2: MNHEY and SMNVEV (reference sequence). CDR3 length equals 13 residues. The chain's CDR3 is CASSLRGTNGYTF. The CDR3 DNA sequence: TGTGCCAGCAGTCTCAGGGGAACGAACGGCTACACCTTC.

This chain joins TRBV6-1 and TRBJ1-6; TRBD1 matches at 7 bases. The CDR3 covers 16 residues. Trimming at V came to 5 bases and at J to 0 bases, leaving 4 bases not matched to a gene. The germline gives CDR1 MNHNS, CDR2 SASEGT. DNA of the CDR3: TGTGCCAGCAGTCCACGACAGGGCTCCTATAATTCACCCCTCCACTTT. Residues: CASSPRQGSYNSPLHF.

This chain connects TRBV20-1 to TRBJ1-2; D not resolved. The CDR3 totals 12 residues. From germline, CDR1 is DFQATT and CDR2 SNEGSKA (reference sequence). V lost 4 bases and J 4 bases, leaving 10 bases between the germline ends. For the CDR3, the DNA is TGCAGTGCTAAAGACGGAATCTATGGCTACACCTTC. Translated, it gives CSAKDGIYGYTF.

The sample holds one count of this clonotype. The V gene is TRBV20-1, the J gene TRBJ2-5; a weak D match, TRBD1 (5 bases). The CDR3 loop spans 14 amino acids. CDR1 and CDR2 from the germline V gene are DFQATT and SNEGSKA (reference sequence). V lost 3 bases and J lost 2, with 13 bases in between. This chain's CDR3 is CSASRSTAQETQYF. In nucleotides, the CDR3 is TGCAGTGCTAGCCGGTCGACAGCTCAAGAGACCCAGTACTTC.

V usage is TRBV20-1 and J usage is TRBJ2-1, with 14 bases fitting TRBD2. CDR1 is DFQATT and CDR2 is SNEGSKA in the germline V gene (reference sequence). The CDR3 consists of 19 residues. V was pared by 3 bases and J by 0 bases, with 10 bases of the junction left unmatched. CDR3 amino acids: CSARGLAGANKSSYNEQFF. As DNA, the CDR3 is TGCAGTGCTAGGGGACTAGCGGGGGCCAATAAAAGCTCCTACAATGAGCAGTTCTTC.

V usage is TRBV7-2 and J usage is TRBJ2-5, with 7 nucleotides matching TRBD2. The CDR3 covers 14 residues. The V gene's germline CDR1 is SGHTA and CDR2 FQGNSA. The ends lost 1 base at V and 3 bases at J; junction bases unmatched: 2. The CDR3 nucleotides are TGTGCCAGCAGCTTAGTTGGGGGGGAAGAGACCCAGTACTTC. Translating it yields CASSLVGGEETQYF.

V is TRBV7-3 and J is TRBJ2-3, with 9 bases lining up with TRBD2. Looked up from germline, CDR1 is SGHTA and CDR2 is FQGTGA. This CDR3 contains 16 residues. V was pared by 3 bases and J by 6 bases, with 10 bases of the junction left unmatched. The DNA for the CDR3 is TGTGCCAGCAGCTTGGCGGGAGGGGGGGCCGGGGATACGCAGTATTTT. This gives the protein CASSLAGGGAGDTQYF.

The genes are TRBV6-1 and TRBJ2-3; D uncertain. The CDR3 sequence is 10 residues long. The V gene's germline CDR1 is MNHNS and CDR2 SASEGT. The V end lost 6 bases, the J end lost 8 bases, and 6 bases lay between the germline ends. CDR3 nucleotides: TGTGCCAGCAGCGGCGTTACGCAGTATTTT. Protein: CASSGVTQYF.

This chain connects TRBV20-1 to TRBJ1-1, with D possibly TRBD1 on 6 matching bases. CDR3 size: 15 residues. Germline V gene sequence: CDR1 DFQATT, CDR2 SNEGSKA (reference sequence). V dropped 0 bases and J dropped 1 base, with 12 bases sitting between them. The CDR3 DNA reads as TGCAGTGCTAGAGATCCAACAGGGAAGAACACTGAAGCTTTCTTT. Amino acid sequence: CSARDPTGKNTEAFF.

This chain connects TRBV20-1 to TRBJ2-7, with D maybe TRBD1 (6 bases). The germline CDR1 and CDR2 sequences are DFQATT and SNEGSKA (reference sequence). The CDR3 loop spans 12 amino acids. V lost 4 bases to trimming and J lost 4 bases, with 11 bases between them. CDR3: CSATLQGYEQYF. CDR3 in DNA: TGCAGTGCTACCCTACAGGGTTACGAGCAGTACTTC.

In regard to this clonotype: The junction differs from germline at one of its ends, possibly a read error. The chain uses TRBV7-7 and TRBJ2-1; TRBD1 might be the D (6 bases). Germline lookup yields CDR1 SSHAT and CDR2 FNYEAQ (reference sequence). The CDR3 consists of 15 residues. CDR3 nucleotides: TGTGCTAGCAGCCCAGGCCCGACACCAGGGGACGAGCAGTTCTTC. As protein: CASSPGPTPGDEQFF.

The CDR3 sequence is CASRTAGGGETQYF. CDR3 nucleotides: TGCGCCAGCAGGACAGCGGGAGGAGGAGAGACCCAGTACTTC. This chain uses TRBV5-1 with TRBJ2-5; 9 bases align to TRBD2. Trimming cost V 5 bases and J 4 bases; bases outside gene matches: 6. Germline CDR1 reads SGHRS; CDR2 reads YFSETQ. The CDR3 loop spans 14 amino acids.

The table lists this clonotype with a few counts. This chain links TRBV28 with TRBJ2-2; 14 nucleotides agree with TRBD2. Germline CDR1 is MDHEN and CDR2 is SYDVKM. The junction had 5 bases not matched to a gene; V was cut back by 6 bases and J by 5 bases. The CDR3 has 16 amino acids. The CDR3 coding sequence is TGTGCCAGCAGAAGGGGACTAGCGGGAGTTACCGGGGAGCTGTTTTTT. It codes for CASRRGLAGVTGELFF.

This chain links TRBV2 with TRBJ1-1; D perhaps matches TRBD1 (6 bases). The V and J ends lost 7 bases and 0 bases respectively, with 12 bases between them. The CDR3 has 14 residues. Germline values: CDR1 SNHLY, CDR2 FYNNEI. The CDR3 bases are TGTGCCAGCATATCTTACAGGGTGAACACTGAAGCTTTCTTT. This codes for CASISYRVNTEAFF.

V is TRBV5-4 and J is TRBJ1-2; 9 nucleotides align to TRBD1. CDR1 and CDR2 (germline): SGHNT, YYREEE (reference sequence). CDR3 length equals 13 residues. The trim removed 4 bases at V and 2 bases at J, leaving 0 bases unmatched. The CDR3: CASSGQGNYGYTF. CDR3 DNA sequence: TGTGCCAGCAGCGGACAGGGGAACTATGGCTACACCTTC.

CDR3: CASSLDTEETQYF. Written as DNA, the CDR3 is TGTGCCAGCAGCTTAGACACCGAAGAGACCCAGTACTTC. V and J are TRBV7-9 and TRBJ2-5; no definite D call. The CDR3 has 13 amino acids. V was clipped by 1 base and J by 3 bases, with 6 bases between them. CDR1 is SEHNR and CDR2 is FQNEAQ in the germline V gene (reference sequence).

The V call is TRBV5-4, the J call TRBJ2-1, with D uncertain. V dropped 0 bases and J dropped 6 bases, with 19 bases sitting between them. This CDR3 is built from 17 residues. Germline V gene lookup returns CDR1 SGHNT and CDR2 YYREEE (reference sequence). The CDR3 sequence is CASSLGAPVGPGNEQFF. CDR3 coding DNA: TGTGCCAGCAGCTTGGGAGCCCCCGTCGGGCCCGGCAATGAGCAGTTCTTC.

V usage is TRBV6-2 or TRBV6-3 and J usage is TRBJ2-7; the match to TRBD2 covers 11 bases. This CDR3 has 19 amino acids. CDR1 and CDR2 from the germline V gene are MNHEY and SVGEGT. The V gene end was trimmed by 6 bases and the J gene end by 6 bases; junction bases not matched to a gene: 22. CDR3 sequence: CASSKTNSGRASLYPEQYF. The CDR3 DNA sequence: TGTGCCAGCAGCAAGACAAATAGCGGGAGGGCCTCACTATATCCCGAGCAGTACTTC.

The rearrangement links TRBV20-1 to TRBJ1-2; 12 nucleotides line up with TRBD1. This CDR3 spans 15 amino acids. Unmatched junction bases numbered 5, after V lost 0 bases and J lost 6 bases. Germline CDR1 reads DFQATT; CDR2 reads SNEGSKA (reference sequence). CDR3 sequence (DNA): TGCAGTGCTAGAGATGGGACAGGGGGCTGGAATGGCTACACCTTC. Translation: CSARDGTGGWNGYTF.

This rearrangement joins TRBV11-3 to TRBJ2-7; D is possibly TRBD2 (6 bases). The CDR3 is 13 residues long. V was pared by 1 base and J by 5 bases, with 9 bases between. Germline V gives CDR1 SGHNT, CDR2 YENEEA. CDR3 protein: CASSLASENEQYF. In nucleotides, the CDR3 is TGTGCCAGCAGCTTAGCTAGCGAGAACGAGCAGTACTTC.

The CDR3 loop reads CASSFGAGGLETQYF. In nucleotides, the CDR3 is TGTGCCAGCAGCTTCGGGGCGGGAGGGCTGGAGACCCAGTACTTC. The J gene is TRBJ2-5, the V gene TRBV7-9; 9 nucleotides agree with TRBD2. Unmatched junction bases numbered 7, after V lost 3 bases and J lost 5 bases. The CDR3 contains 15 residues. Germline V gene sequence: CDR1 SEHNR, CDR2 FQNEAQ (reference sequence).

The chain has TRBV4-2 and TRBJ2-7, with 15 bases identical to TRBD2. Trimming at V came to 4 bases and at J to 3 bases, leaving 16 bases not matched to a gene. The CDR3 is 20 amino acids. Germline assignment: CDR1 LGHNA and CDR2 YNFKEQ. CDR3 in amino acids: CASSLRPGLAGGLAVYEQYF. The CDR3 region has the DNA TGTGCCAGCAGCCTAAGACCGGGACTAGCGGGAGGTCTAGCTGTCTACGAGCAGTACTTC.

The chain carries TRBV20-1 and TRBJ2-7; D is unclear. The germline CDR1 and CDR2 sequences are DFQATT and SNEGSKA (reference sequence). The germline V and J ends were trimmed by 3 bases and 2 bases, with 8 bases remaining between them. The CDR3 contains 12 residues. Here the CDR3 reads CSARWKTYEQYF. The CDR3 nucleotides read TGCAGTGCTAGGTGGAAGACCTACGAGCAGTACTTC.

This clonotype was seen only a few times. CDR3 DNA sequence: TGTGCCAGTAGTACAAGCCCGGGACAGGGGGCCGTCTATGGCTACACCTTC. Residues: CASSTSPGQGAVYGYTF. V usage is TRBV19 and J usage is TRBJ1-2; 12 nucleotides match TRBD1. Germline V CDR1 and CDR2: LNHDA, SQIVND (reference sequence). This CDR3 spans 17 amino acids. V trimming: 4 bases; J trimming: 4 bases; junction bases outside the gene matches: 10.

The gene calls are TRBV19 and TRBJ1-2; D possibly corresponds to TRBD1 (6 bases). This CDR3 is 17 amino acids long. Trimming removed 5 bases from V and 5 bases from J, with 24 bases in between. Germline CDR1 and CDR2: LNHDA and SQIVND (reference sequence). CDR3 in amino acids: CASSLPGDVVEIYGYTF. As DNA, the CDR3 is TGTGCCAGTAGTCTGCCAGGGGATGTTGTGGAGATTTATGGCTACACCTTC.